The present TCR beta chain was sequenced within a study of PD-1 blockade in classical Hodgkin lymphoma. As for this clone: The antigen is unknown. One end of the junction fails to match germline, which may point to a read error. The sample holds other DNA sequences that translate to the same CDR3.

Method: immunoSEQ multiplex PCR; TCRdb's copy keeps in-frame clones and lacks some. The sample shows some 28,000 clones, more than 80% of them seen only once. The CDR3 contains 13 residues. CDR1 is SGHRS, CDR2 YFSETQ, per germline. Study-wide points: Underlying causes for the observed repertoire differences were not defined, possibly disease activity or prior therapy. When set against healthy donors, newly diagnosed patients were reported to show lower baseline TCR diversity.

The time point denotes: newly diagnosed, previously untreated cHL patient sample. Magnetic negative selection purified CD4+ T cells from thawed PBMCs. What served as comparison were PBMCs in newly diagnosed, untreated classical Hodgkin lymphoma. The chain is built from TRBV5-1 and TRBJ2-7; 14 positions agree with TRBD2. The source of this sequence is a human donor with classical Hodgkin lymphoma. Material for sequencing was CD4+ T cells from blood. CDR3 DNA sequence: TGCGCCAGCAGCCAGACTAGCGGGAGGGAGCAGTATTTC. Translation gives CASSQTSGREQYF.